These T cell receptor beta chains were read from a single sample in a study of blood T cell repertoires in COVID-19. TCRdb's copy holds only in-frame clones and misses some; the assay was immunoSEQ multiplex PCR. The table includes under 300,000 clones, 89% detected once. The sample taken for sequencing was peripheral blood. Receptors were obtained from a man between 50 and 59 years old with acute or convalescent COVID-19. CDR3s include the opening cysteine and the closing phenylalanine or tryptophan. The D gene is left open where the match is weak. The size field is filled for only some rows; it gives once, few, many or a size class.

d_gene	abundance	v_gene	j_gene	CDR3aa	CDR3nt
-	-	TRBV15	TRBJ1-2	CATSRDQGLLNGYTF	TGTGCCACCAGCAGAGATCAGGGTCTCCTAAATGGCTACACCTTC
TRBD1	-	TRBV5-4	TRBJ1-2	CAFSGQGASRYGYTF	TGTGCCTTCTCGGGACAGGGGGCATCGAGGTATGGCTACACCTTC
TRBD1	once	TRBV7-2	TRBJ1-5	CASSLTRTGVNQPQHF	TGTGCCAGCAGCTTAACCAGGACAGGAGTAAATCAGCCCCAGCATTTT
-	-	TRBV5-1	TRBJ1-1	CASSPALAPNTEAFF	TGCGCCAGCAGCCCCGCCCTGGCCCCGAACACTGAAGCTTTCTTT
-	-	TRBV3-1/TRBV3-2	TRBJ1-4	CASSQDGLGGEKLFF	TGTGCCAGCAGCCAAGATGGCCTAGGAGGTGAAAAACTGTTTTTT
-	-	TRBV19	TRBJ1-3	CASKLSGAKWNTIYF	TGTGCCAGTAAGCTGAGCGGGGCCAAGTGGAACACCATATATTTT
-	few	TRBV7-8	TRBJ1-1	CASSLGTFYTEAFF	TGTGCCAGCAGCTTAGGGACATTTTATACTGAAGCTTTCTTT
TRBD1	-	TRBV3-1/TRBV3-2	TRBJ1-1	CASSQDLGTGITEAFF	TGTGCCAGCAGCCAAGATCTCGGGACAGGGATCACTGAAGCTTTCTTT
-	-	TRBV21-1	TRBJ1-4	CASSPSGRGKGNEKLFF	TGTGCCAGCAGCCCCAGTGGAAGAGGGAAGGGCAATGAAAAACTGTTTTTT
TRBD1	-	TRBV27	TRBJ1-4	CASKGQGWYGANEKLFF	TGTGCCAGCAAGGGACAGGGCTGGTATGGGGCTAATGAAAAACTGTTTTTT
-	-	TRBV29-1	TRBJ2-3	CSVEAGRAVEITDTQYF	TGCAGCGTTGAAGCGGGCAGAGCGGTAGAAATCACAGATACGCAGTATTTT
TRBD1	-	TRBV2	TRBJ1-1	CATQQGMNTEAFF	TGTGCCACCCAACAGGGGATGAACACTGAAGCTTTCTTT
-	-	TRBV19	TRBJ1-2	CASSIGGPANYGYTF	TGTGCCAGTAGTATAGGGGGGCCTGCTAACTATGGCTACACCTTC
-	-	TRBV5-1	TRBJ2-7	CASSLSPDEQYF	TGCGCCAGCAGCTTATCCCCGGACGAGCAGTACTTC
-	few	TRBV25-1	TRBJ1-5	CASSETGHQPQHF	TGTGCCAGCAGTGAAACAGGGCATCAGCCCCAGCATTTT
TRBD1	once	TRBV5-1	TRBJ1-2	CASSTGQGAYGYTF	TGCGCCAGCAGCACGGGACAGGGAGCCTATGGCTACACCTTC
TRBD1	-	TRBV19	TRBJ1-6	CASSRAGTGPAGSPLHF	TGTGCCAGTAGTAGGGCCGGGACAGGGCCTGCGGGATCACCCCTCCACTTT
-	-	TRBV5-5	TRBJ1-5	CASSLDRDQPQHF	TGTGCCAGCAGCTTGGACAGGGACCAGCCCCAGCATTTT
TRBD1	-	TRBV27	TRBJ1-5	CASSSPGQGPNQPQHF	TGTGCCAGCAGTTCGCCGGGACAGGGCCCCAATCAGCCCCAGCATTTT
TRBD1	-	TRBV5-6	TRBJ1-5	CASSGGQGNQPQHF	TGTGCCAGCAGTGGAGGACAGGGTAATCAGCCCCAGCATTTT
TRBD2	-	TRBV11-2	TRBJ2-5	CASSLELAGAQETQYF	TGTGCCAGCAGCTTAGAACTAGCGGGGGCCCAAGAGACCCAGTACTTC
-	-	TRBV13	TRBJ2-7	CASSRLTYEQYF	TGTGCCAGCAGCAGACTAACCTACGAGCAGTACTTC
TRBD1	-	TRBV19	TRBJ2-1	CASAQTGGIYNEQFF	TGTGCCAGCGCACAGACAGGGGGTATCTACAATGAGCAGTTCTTC
-	-	TRBV7-2	TRBJ2-7	CASSLHGYEQYF	TGTGCCAGCAGCTTACACGGCTACGAGCAGTACTTC
TRBD1	once	TRBV19	TRBJ2-1	CASTPRDSSYNEQFF	TGTGCCAGTACCCCAAGGGACAGCTCCTACAATGAGCAGTTCTTC
-	few	TRBV7-9	TRBJ1-1	CASSFTNTEAFF	TGTGCCAGCAGCTTTACAAACACTGAAGCTTTCTTT
TRBD1	-	TRBV7-2	TRBJ1-4	CASSITGVVEKLFF	TGTGCCAGCAGCATAACAGGGGTGGTTGAAAAACTGTTTTTT
-	few	TRBV11-2	TRBJ1-5	CASSLRMWAPQHF	TGTGCCAGCAGCTTAAGAATGTGGGCGCCCCAGCATTTT
TRBD2	-	TRBV2	TRBJ2-1	CASGSGGSSYNEQFF	TGTGCCAGCGGTAGCGGGGGGAGTTCCTACAATGAGCAGTTCTTC
-	few	TRBV12-2	TRBJ2-7	CASRLGTGPASYEQYF	TGTGCAAGTCGCTTAGGGACAGGACCGGCCTCCTACGAGCAGTACTTC
TRBD1	-	TRBV5-4	TRBJ1-1	CASSLPGQGVTEAFF	TGTGCCAGCAGCTTACCGGGACAGGGAGTTACTGAAGCTTTCTTT
-	-	TRBV12-3/TRBV12-4	TRBJ1-1	CASSSPRVAAFF	TGTGCCAGCAGTTCTCCCCGGGTTGCAGCTTTCTTT
-	-	TRBV19	TRBJ1-6	CASSEGDYNSPLHF	TGTGCCAGTAGTGAGGGAGACTATAATTCACCCCTCCACTTT
TRBD1	-	TRBV5-1	TRBJ1-1	CASSLGDSRGTEAFF	TGCGCCAGCAGCTTGGGGGACAGCCGGGGGACTGAAGCTTTCTTT
TRBD2	once	TRBV2	TRBJ2-5	CASTRGSGGRGETQYF	TGTGCCAGCACCCGGGGTAGCGGGGGCCGGGGAGAGACCCAGTACTTC
TRBD1	-	TRBV6-5	TRBJ1-5	CASSRGDRGKQPQHF	TGTGCCAGCAGCCGCGGGGACAGGGGGAAGCAGCCCCAGCATTTT
-	-	TRBV20-1	TRBJ1-4	CSASSQGGGEKLFF	TGCAGTGCTAGTTCGCAGGGAGGGGGTGAAAAACTGTTTTTT
TRBD1	once	TRBV12-5	TRBJ1-4	CASVEGATEKLFF	TGTGCTAGTGTAGAGGGGGCCACTGAAAAACTGTTTTTT
TRBD1	-	TRBV5-1	TRBJ1-2	CASSSGQGAWVDYGYTF	TGCGCCAGCAGCTCCGGACAGGGGGCCTGGGTGGACTATGGCTACACCTTC
-	-	TRBV7-3	TRBJ1-5	CASSLSRRGFNQPQHF	TGTGCCAGCAGCTTAAGTAGGAGGGGATTTAACCAGCCCCAGCATTTT
-	-	TRBV15	TRBJ1-1	CATSPRTGPNTEAFF	TGTGCCACCAGCCCTCGTACAGGGCCCAACACTGAAGCTTTCTTT
-	-	TRBV6-5	TRBJ1-1	CASRRGSENTEAFF	TGTGCCAGCAGACGGGGATCGGAGAACACTGAAGCTTTCTTT
-	-	TRBV9	TRBJ2-2	CASSVGGGELFF	TGTGCCAGCAGCGTTGGAGGAGGGGAGCTGTTTTTT
TRBD1	-	TRBV7-8	TRBJ2-2	CASSRGDRDTGELFF	TGTGCCAGCAGCCGAGGGGACAGGGACACCGGGGAGCTGTTTTTT
TRBD1	-	TRBV19	TRBJ2-2	CASTPTGETGELFF	TGTGCCAGTACCCCCACAGGGGAAACCGGGGAGCTGTTTTTT
TRBD2	-	TRBV3-1/TRBV3-2	TRBJ2-1	CASSHWGSGGTVNEQFF	TGTGCCAGCAGCCATTGGGGAAGCGGGGGGACCGTGAATGAGCAGTTCTTC
TRBD1	-	TRBV27	TRBJ1-1	CASSDRGVNTEAFF	TGTGCCAGCAGCGACAGGGGAGTGAACACTGAAGCTTTCTTT
-	once	TRBV6-4	TRBJ1-6	CASSDGGASPLHF	TGTGCCAGCAGTGACGGGGGGGCTTCACCCCTCCACTTT
-	-	TRBV27	TRBJ2-7	CASSPGGQPLLEQYF	TGTGCCAGCAGTCCCGGAGGACAGCCACTTCTGGAGCAGTACTTC
-	-	TRBV25-1	TRBJ1-5	CASSEGGAFQHF	TGTGCCAGCAGTGAAGGGGGGGCCTTCCAGCATTTT
-	-	TRBV2	TRBJ1-1	CASSNLRTEAFF	TGTGCCAGCAGTAATTTGAGGACTGAAGCTTTCTTT
-	once	TRBV4-2	TRBJ2-3	CASSQETSVTADTQYF	TGTGCCAGCAGCCAGGAGACTAGTGTAACGGCAGATACGCAGTATTTT
-	-	TRBV29-1	TRBJ1-2	CSVGGTNGYTF	TGCAGCGTTGGCGGCACGAACGGCTACACCTTC
-	-	TRBV7-2	TRBJ1-6	CASSLLTGTRGSPLHF	TGTGCCAGCAGCTTACTAACCGGGACACGGGGTTCACCCCTCCACTTT
-	-	TRBV9	TRBJ2-1	CASSQEGDHYNEQFF	TGTGCCAGCAGCCAAGAGGGGGACCACTACAATGAGCAGTTCTTC